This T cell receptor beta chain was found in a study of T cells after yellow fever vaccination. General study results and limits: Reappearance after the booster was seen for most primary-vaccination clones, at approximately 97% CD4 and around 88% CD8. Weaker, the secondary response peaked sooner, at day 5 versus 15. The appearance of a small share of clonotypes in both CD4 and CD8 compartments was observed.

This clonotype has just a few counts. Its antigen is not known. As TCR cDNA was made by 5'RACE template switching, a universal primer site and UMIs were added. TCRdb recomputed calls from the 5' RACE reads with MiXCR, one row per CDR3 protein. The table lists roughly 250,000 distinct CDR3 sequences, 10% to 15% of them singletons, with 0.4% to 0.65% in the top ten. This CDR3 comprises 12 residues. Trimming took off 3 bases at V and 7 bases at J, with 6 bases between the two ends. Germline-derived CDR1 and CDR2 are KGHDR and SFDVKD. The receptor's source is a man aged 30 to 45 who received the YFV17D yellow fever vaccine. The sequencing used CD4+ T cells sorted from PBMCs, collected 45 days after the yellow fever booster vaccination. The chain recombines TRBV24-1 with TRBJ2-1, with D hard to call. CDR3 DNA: TGTGCCACCAGTGATCCGAGGAATGAGCAGTTCTTC. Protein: CATSDPRNEQFF.